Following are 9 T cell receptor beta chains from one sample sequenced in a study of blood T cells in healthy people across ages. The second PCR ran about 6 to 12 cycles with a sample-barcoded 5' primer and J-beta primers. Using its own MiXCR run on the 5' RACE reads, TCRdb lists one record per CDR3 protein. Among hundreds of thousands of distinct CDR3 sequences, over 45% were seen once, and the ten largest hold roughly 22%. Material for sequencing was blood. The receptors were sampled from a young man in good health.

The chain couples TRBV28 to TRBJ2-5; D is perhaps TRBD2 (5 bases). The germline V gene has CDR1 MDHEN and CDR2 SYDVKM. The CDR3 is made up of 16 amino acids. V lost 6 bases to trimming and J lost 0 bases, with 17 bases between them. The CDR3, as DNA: TGTGCCAGCAGCGGCACGGGATGGGAAAACCAAGAGACCCAGTACTTC. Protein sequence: CASSGTGWENQETQYF. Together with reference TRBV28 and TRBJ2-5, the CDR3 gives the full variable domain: DVKVTQSSRYLVKRTGEKVFLECVQDMDHENMFWYRQDPGLGLRLIYFSYDVKMKEKGDIPEGYSVSREKKERFSLILESASTNQTSMYLCASSGTGWENQETQYFGPGTRLLVL.

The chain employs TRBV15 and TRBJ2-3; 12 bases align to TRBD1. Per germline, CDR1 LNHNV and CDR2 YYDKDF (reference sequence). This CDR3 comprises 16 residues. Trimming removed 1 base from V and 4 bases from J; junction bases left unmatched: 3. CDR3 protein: CATSRGDRGLADTQYF. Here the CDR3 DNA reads TGTGCCACCAGCAGAGGGGACAGGGGGCTTGCAGATACGCAGTATTTT.

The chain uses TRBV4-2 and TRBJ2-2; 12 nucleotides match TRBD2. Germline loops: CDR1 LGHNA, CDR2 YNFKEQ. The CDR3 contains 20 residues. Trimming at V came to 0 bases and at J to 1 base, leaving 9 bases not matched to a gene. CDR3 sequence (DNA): TGTGCCAGCAGCCAAGAGGCGACTAGCGGGAGTCCGGGGAACACCGGGGAGCTGTTTTTT. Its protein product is CASSQEATSGSPGNTGELFF.

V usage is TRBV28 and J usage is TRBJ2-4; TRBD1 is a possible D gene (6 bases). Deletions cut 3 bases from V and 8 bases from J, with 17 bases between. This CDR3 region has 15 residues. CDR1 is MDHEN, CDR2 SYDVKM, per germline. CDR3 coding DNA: TGTGCCAGCAGTTTTCCACTCAGGGGTTTCGACATTCAGTACTTC. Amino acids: CASSFPLRGFDIQYF.

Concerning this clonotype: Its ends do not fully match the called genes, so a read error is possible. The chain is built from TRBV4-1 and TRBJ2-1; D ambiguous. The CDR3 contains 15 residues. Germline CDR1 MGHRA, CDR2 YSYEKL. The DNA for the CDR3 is TGCGCCAGCAGCGAAGAGTGGGCTACCTACAATGAGCAGTTCTTC. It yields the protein CASSEEWATYNEQFF.

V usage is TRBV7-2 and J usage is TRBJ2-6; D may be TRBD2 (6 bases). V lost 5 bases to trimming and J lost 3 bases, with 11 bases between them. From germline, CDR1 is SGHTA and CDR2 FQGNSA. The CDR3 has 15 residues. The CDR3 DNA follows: TGTGCCAGCAGCCCTAGGGGAGGTGGGGCCAACGTCCTGACTTTC. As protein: CASSPRGGGANVLTF.

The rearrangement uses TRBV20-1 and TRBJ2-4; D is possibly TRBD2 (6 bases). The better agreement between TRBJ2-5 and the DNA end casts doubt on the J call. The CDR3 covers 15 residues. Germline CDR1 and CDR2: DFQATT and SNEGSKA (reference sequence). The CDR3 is CSARAYGLIQETQYF. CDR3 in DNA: TGCAGTGCTAGAGCTTACGGACTAATACAAGAGACCCAGTACTTC.

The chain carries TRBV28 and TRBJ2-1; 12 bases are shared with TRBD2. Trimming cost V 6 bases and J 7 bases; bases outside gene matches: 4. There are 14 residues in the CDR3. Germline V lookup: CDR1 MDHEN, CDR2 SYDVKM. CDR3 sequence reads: CASRTGTSGNEQFF. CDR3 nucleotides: TGTGCCAGCAGAACCGGGACTAGCGGGAATGAGCAGTTCTTC.

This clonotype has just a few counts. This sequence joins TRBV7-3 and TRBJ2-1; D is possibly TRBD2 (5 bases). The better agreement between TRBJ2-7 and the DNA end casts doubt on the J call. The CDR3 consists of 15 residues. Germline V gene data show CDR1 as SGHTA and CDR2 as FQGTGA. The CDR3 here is CASSASGVSYNEQYF. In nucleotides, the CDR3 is TGTGCCAGCAGCGCCTCCGGGGTGTCCTACAATGAGCAGTACTTC.